These T cell receptor beta chains were read from a single sample in a study of human T cells and chemical hapten exposure. A single record per CDR3 protein comes from TCRdb applying MiXCR to the RACE reads. The table has about 380,000 distinct CDR3 sequences, roughly 4.6% seen once; the top ten hold just over 2.5%. The specimen was whole blood, collected in connection with sensitization to the hapten diphenylcyclopropenone (DPC). Receptors originate from a woman aged 50 to 65 with alopecia areata. Some clones in this sample may be carry-over from other donors' samples. Both conserved end residues are part of each CDR3. The D gene is left open where the match is weak. The size of a clone is reported for some rows only, either as once, few or many, or as a class for expanded clones.

clone size: many; D gene: -; V gene: TRBV5-1; J gene: TRBJ2-1; CDR3 DNA: TGCGCCAGCAGCTTGTCCGCGGGGAACTACAATGAGCAGTTCTTC; CDR3 protein: CASSLSAGNYNEQFF
clone size: few; D gene: -; V gene: TRBV20-1; J gene: TRBJ1-1; CDR3 DNA: TGCAGTGCTAGACGGGTGAACACTGAAGCTTTCTTT; CDR3 protein: CSARRVNTEAFF
clone size: few; D gene: -; V gene: TRBV27; J gene: TRBJ2-1; CDR3 DNA: TGTGCCAGCAGTTACGGAGCGAAGGAGCAGTTCTTC; CDR3 protein: CASSYGAKEQFF
clone size: -; D gene: -; V gene: TRBV15; J gene: TRBJ1-1; CDR3 DNA: TGTGCCACCAGCTTCCAGGACAGGAACACTGAAGCTTTCTTT; CDR3 protein: CATSFQDRNTEAFF
clone size: -; D gene: -; V gene: TRBV28; J gene: TRBJ2-6; CDR3 DNA: TGTGCCGGCAGTTTGCAGGCCTTCCCCGGGGCCAACGTCCTGACTTTC; CDR3 protein: CAGSLQAFPGANVLTF
clone size: many; D gene: TRBD2; V gene: TRBV12-3/TRBV12-4; J gene: TRBJ2-5; CDR3 DNA: TGTGCCAGCAGTTTACTGCGGGGGGGCCACGAGACCCAGTACTTC; CDR3 protein: CASSLLRGGHETQYF
clone size: many; D gene: TRBD1; V gene: TRBV24-1; J gene: TRBJ2-3; CDR3 DNA: TGTGCCACCAGTCCGGGACAGGGGTCAGATACGCAGTATTTT; CDR3 protein: CATSPGQGSDTQYF
clone size: few; D gene: -; V gene: TRBV2; J gene: TRBJ2-7; CDR3 DNA: TGTGCCAGCAGTACTATGTACGAGCAGTACTTC; CDR3 protein: CASSTMYEQYF
clone size: many; D gene: -; V gene: TRBV12-3/TRBV12-4; J gene: TRBJ1-6; CDR3 DNA: TGTGCCAGCAGTTCCTCAGGAGGTCGTGGTAATTCACCCCTCCACTTT; CDR3 protein: CASSSSGGRGNSPLHF
clone size: few; D gene: TRBD1; V gene: TRBV6-2/TRBV6-3; J gene: TRBJ1-5; CDR3 DNA: TGTGCCAGCAGTTACAACCCGGGACAGGGAGGCAATCAGCCCCAGCATTTT; CDR3 protein: CASSYNPGQGGNQPQHF
clone size: -; D gene: -; V gene: TRBV6-4; J gene: TRBJ1-6; CDR3 DNA: TGTGCCAGCAGTCCCCTTCGGGCAGAGGAGAATTCACCCCTCCACTTT; CDR3 protein: CASSPLRAEENSPLHF
clone size: many; D gene: TRBD1; V gene: TRBV28; J gene: TRBJ1-1; CDR3 DNA: TGTGCCAGCAGTTCCCGGGACAGGTCAGAAGCTTTCTTT; CDR3 protein: CASSSRDRSEAFF
clone size: many; D gene: -; V gene: TRBV11-2; J gene: TRBJ2-7; CDR3 DNA: TGTGCCAGCAGTTTGGGGAGGACCTCCACCTACGAGCAGTACTTC; CDR3 protein: CASSLGRTSTYEQYF
clone size: many; D gene: TRBD2; V gene: TRBV20-1; J gene: TRBJ2-1; CDR3 DNA: TGCAGTGCTAGGTCCGGGACTAGCGGGAGGGACAATGAGCAGTTCTTC; CDR3 protein: CSARSGTSGRDNEQFF
clone size: many; D gene: -; V gene: TRBV7-9; J gene: TRBJ1-1; CDR3 DNA: TGTGCCAGCAGCTTAGACAGGGACACTGAAGCTTTCTTT; CDR3 protein: CASSLDRDTEAFF
clone size: -; D gene: -; V gene: TRBV5-1; J gene: TRBJ2-1; CDR3 DNA: TGCGCCAGCAGCTTGGGTGAGGTCCCCTACAATGAGCAGTTCTTC; CDR3 protein: CASSLGEVPYNEQFF
clone size: many; D gene: -; V gene: TRBV18; J gene: TRBJ2-1; CDR3 DNA: TGTGCCAGCTCACCCCCAGGGGAAGTTGAGCAGTTCTTC; CDR3 protein: CASSPPGEVEQFF
clone size: many; D gene: -; V gene: TRBV12-3/TRBV12-4; J gene: TRBJ1-2; CDR3 DNA: TGTGCCAGCAGCCCAGGTGTCCTTATGGGTGGCTACACCTTC; CDR3 protein: CASSPGVLMGGYTF
clone size: -; D gene: TRBD1; V gene: TRBV7-9; J gene: TRBJ2-1; CDR3 DNA: TGTGCCAGCAGCTTGAGGACAGGGGCAGGGACCAATGAGCAGTTCTTC; CDR3 protein: CASSLRTGAGTNEQFF
clone size: few; D gene: -; V gene: TRBV7-2; J gene: TRBJ1-1; CDR3 DNA: TGTGCCAGCAGCTTAGTTCAGGGGTCGGAAGCTTTCTTT; CDR3 protein: CASSLVQGSEAFF
clone size: many; D gene: -; V gene: TRBV20-1; J gene: TRBJ1-5; CDR3 DNA: TGCAGTGCTAAGACAGATTATAGCAATCAGCCCCAGCATTTT; CDR3 protein: CSAKTDYSNQPQHF
clone size: many; D gene: -; V gene: TRBV6-5; J gene: TRBJ2-7; CDR3 DNA: TGTGCCAGCAACGGACCGGAGCACTACGAGCAGTACTTC; CDR3 protein: CASNGPEHYEQYF
clone size: many; D gene: TRBD1; V gene: TRBV6-5; J gene: TRBJ2-5; CDR3 DNA: TGTGCCAGCAGTTACTCCCGGACAGGGGGGGAGACCCAGTACTTC; CDR3 protein: CASSYSRTGGETQYF
clone size: few; D gene: -; V gene: TRBV2; J gene: TRBJ1-1; CDR3 DNA: TGTGCCAGCAGTGAAGCGCTAGGGGCCCGGGCTTTCTTT; CDR3 protein: CASSEALGARAFF
clone size: few; D gene: -; V gene: TRBV3-1; J gene: TRBJ1-2; CDR3 DNA: TGTGCCAGCAGCCAATTCCAGGGCAGCTACACCTTC; CDR3 protein: CASSQFQGSYTF
clone size: many; D gene: -; V gene: TRBV7-2; J gene: TRBJ1-5; CDR3 DNA: TGTGCCAGCGCTTGGGGCGCCAGCAATCAGCCCCAGCATTTT; CDR3 protein: CASAWGASNQPQHF
clone size: -; D gene: TRBD1; V gene: TRBV20-1; J gene: TRBJ1-6; CDR3 DNA: TGCAGTGCTAGAAGGGCCAGGGGGGGCAATTCACCCCTCCACTTT; CDR3 protein: CSARRARGGNSPLHF
clone size: many; D gene: TRBD2; V gene: TRBV9; J gene: TRBJ2-2; CDR3 DNA: TGTGCCAGCAGCGCCCTGACTAGCGGTAACACCGGGGAGCTGTTTTTT; CDR3 protein: CASSALTSGNTGELFF
clone size: few; D gene: -; V gene: TRBV13; J gene: TRBJ1-1; CDR3 DNA: TGTGCCAGCAGCTTAGGTATGATCGAAACTGAAGCTTTCTTT; CDR3 protein: CASSLGMIETEAFF
clone size: few; D gene: -; V gene: TRBV7-9; J gene: TRBJ2-2; CDR3 DNA: TGTGCCAGCAGGGCATTAACCGGGGAGCTGTTTTTT; CDR3 protein: CASRALTGELFF
clone size: many; D gene: -; V gene: TRBV10-3; J gene: TRBJ1-2; CDR3 DNA: TGTGCCATCAGTGACCTGACGCAGAACTATGGCTACACCTTC; CDR3 protein: CAISDLTQNYGYTF
clone size: many; D gene: -; V gene: TRBV5-1; J gene: TRBJ1-1; CDR3 DNA: TGCGCCAGCAGCTTATTGGGCCAGAACACTGAAGCTTTCTTT; CDR3 protein: CASSLLGQNTEAFF
clone size: -; D gene: -; V gene: TRBV7-8; J gene: TRBJ1-2; CDR3 DNA: TGTGCCAGCAGCTTAACACCTCTGCGCTATGGCTACACCTTC; CDR3 protein: CASSLTPLRYGYTF